This TCR beta chain was identified during a study of blood T cells in healthy people across ages. Study-wide results and caveats: The study lacked donor CMV status, which possibly confounded expanded clonotype changes. A roughly linear fall in TCR beta diversity per million T cells was seen with increasing age.

This clonotype was seen more than once but under ten times. Its specificity is unknown. Germline V gene lookup returns CDR1 MNHEY and CDR2 SMNVEV (reference sequence). This CDR3 contains 17 residues. V shed 6 bases, J shed 0 bases, and the junction held 13 bases outside the gene matches. Next came a second PCR, run for roughly 6 to 11 cycles, which used a sample-barcoded 5' primer along with a J-beta primer mix. The template-switch adaptor was a 5' adaptor with 12 random nucleotides. It tagged each cDNA molecule. TCRdb re-called the 5' RACE reads with MiXCR, one entry per CDR3 protein. The sample has about 570,000 distinct CDR3 sequences; 25% to 30% are singletons.

Source material: blood. V usage is TRBV27 and J usage is TRBJ2-7; 8 positions match TRBD1. The sequence was obtained from a woman in her seventies in good health. DNA for the CDR3: TGTGCCAGCAGAGGTGTATCCGGGACAGGTAGCTCCTACGAGCAGTACTTC. Translated, it gives CASRGVSGTGSSYEQYF.